A selection of T cell receptor beta chains follows, all from one sample in a study of blood T cells in healthy people across ages. TCRdb reprocessed the 5' RACE reads via MiXCR and lists one record per CDR3 protein. The sample holds approximately 2,000,000 distinct CDR3 sequences; roughly two fifths are singletons and the top ten take 23%. The sequenced sample consisted of blood. Source of these receptors: a human donor in good health. CDR3s leave out the opening cysteine and the closing phenylalanine or tryptophan. Fields, in order: V gene, J gene, CDR3 protein.

>TRBV15|TRBJ2-1
ATSRLGMAETSYNEQF
>TRBV12-3/TRBV12-4|TRBJ2-7
ASNQLRGGNPYEQY
>TRBV6-1|TRBJ2-7
ASSVGVGAATYEQY
>TRBV9|NA
ASSSSGGVGEQY
>TRBV10-3|TRBJ1-1
ATSQGGNTEAF
>TRBV7-2|TRBJ1-2
ASSLPGQPYGYT
>TRBV28|TRBJ2-1
ASRPIRLAGNNEQF
>TRBV7-2|TRBJ1-6
ASSFQVGSPLH
>TRBV7-3|TRBJ2-3
ASSLLGTSKDTQY
>TRBV25-1|TRBJ2-4
ASSGQTGYGGIQY
>TRBV24-1|TRBJ1-2
DTSDPGQGVDGYT
>TRBV12-3/TRBV12-4|TRBJ1-5
ASSLMWDGSNQPQH
>TRBV7-6|TRBJ2-7
ASSPGRQTYEQY
>TRBV28|TRBJ2-3
ASSYTSGSTDTQY